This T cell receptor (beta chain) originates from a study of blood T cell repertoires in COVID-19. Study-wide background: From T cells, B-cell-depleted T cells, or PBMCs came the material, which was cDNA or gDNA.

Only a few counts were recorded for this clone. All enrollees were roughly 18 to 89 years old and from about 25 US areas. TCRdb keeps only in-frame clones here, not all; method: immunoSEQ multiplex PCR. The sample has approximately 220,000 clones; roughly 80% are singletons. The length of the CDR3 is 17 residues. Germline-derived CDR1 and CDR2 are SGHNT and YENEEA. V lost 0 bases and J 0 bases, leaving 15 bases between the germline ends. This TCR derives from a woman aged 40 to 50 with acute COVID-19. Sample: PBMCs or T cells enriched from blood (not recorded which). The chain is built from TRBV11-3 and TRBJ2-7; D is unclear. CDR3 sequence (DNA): TGTGCCAGCAGCTTAGAATTGGTGTGGCAAGTCTCCTACGAGCAGTACTTC. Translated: CASSLELVWQVSYEQYF.